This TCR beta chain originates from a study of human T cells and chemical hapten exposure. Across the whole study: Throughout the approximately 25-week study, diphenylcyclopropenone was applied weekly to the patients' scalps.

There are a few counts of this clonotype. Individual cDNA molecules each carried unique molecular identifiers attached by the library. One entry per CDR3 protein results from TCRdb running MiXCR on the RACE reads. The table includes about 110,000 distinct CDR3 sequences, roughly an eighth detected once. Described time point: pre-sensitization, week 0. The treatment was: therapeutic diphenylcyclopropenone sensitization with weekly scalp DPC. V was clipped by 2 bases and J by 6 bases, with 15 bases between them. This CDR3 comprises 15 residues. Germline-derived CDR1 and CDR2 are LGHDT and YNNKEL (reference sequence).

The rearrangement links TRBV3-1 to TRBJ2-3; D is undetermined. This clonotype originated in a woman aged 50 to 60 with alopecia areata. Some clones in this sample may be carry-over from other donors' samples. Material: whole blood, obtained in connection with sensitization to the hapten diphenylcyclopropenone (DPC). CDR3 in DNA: TGTGCCAGCAGCCAAAGGAGACTGGCCTGGGATACGCAGTATTTT. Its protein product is CASSQRRLAWDTQYF.